These T cell receptor beta chains were read from a single sample in a study of Ad26.COV2.S vaccination and SARS-CoV-2 variants. Data came from immunoSEQ multiplex PCR; TCRdb stores just in-frame clones and leaves some out. The sample consists of hundreds of thousands of clones, over 75% of them appearing once. This sample comprised peripheral blood, obtained in a trial of Ad26.COV2.S vaccine versus placebo. The receptors originated from a person between 18 and 60 years old who received the Ad26.COV2.S COVID-19 vaccine or a placebo. Both conserved end residues are part of each CDR3. Each record gives: CDR3 protein, J gene, V gene, clone size. Clone size is not always given. Where it is, it says once, few, many or a class for expanded clones.

CASSPLDSYTEAFF	TRBJ1-1	TRBV18	few
CASSEFGWRGDTDTQYF	TRBJ2-3	TRBV5-5	.
CATSGAGSDTQYF	TRBJ2-3	TRBV24-1	once
CASSLDSVYGYTF	TRBJ1-2	TRBV7-9	.
CASGQTYQETQYF	TRBJ2-5	TRBV5-6	once
CASSQDGQGILRGNTIYF	TRBJ1-3	TRBV4-1	once
CASSIASRDPNEKLFF	TRBJ1-4	TRBV19	.
CATSGSRGSEQFF	TRBJ2-1	TRBV24-1	.
CASSLRGQGGTEAFF	TRBJ1-1	TRBV6-6	.
CASSPGGLGELFF	TRBJ2-2	TRBV18	.